The 22 T cell receptor beta chains below all came from one sample that was sequenced in a study of cytomegalovirus exposure and HLA in healthy donors. Primers included in the PCR were 60 Vbeta and 13 Jbeta primers. Data came from immunoSEQ multiplex PCR; TCRdb stores just in-frame clones and leaves some out. The sample yields roughly 110,000 clones, roughly four fifths seen once. Sequenced material: PBMCs. The receptors stem from a man aged 55-75 years in good health and CMV-seronegative.

The chain has TRBV7-2 and TRBJ1-2; no clear D. Germline values: CDR1 SGHTA, CDR2 FQGNSA. Trimming removed 2 bases at V and 5 bases at J, with 15 bases between. The CDR3 is 15 amino acids. The CDR3 sequence: CASSLTTLDKYGYTF. The CDR3 DNA follows: TGTGCCAGCAGCTTAACCACTCTAGATAAGTATGGCTACACCTTC.

There are a few counts of this clone. The chain is built from TRBV27 and TRBJ1-5; D is perhaps TRBD1 (5 bases). This CDR3 comprises 16 residues. The ends were cut back, 6 bases at V and 0 bases at J, with 15 bases in the middle. Germline lookup yields CDR1 MNHEY and CDR2 SMNVEV (reference sequence). CDR3 loop: CASSLGGGYSNQPQHF. The CDR3 nucleotides are TGTGCCAGCAGCCTGGGGGGGGGATATAGCAATCAGCCCCAGCATTTT.

The V gene is TRBV29-1, the J gene TRBJ1-1; D is ambiguous. The CDR3 length is 11 residues. Trimming left V 7 bases short and J 0 bases short, with 6 bases between. CDR1 and CDR2 (germline): SQVTM, ANQGSEA. CDR3 DNA sequence: TGCAGCGCCCGTGTGAACACTGAAGCTTTCTTT. As protein: CSARVNTEAFF.

The chain carries TRBV4-2 and TRBJ1-1; D is unclear. CDR1 is LGHNA and CDR2 is YNFKEQ in the germline V gene. CDR3 size: 14 residues. The V end lost 8 bases, the J end lost 5 bases, and 18 bases lay between the germline ends. CDR3 in amino acids: CASHLSGSGTEAFF. The CDR3 bases are TGTGCCAGCCACTTAAGTGGGAGTGGGACTGAAGCTTTCTTT.

The V and J genes are TRBV7-8 and TRBJ1-3; D may be TRBD1 (6 bases). The germline CDR1 and CDR2 sequences are SGHVS and FQNEAQ. This CDR3 has 15 amino acids. Trimming stripped 0 bases from V and 0 bases from J, with 6 bases between. For the CDR3, the DNA is TGTGCCAGCAGCTTAGCGGACAGCTCTGGAAACACCATATATTTT. Its translation: CASSLADSSGNTIYF.

In its sample, this clone was seen a few times. V usage is TRBV6-5 and J usage is TRBJ2-3, with a tentative D call TRBD2 (6 bases). The germline V gene has CDR1 MNHEY and CDR2 SVGAGI. This CDR3 is 14 amino acids long. The germline V and J ends were trimmed by 4 bases and 5 bases, with 13 bases remaining between them. CDR3 region: CASSWAPGGDTQYF. The CDR3 DNA reads TGTGCCAGCAGTTGGGCCCCCGGGGGAGATACGCAGTATTTT.

The V and J genes are TRBV7-9 and TRBJ1-3; D not resolved. Germline V gives CDR1 SEHNR, CDR2 FQNEAQ (reference sequence). Deletions cut 6 bases from V and 0 bases from J, with 18 bases between. The CDR3 contains 17 residues. CDR3 coding DNA: TGTGCCAGCAGACCTCGTCTCCGGAGTGCCTCTGGAAACACCATATATTTT. Translated: CASRPRLRSASGNTIYF.

This chain connects TRBV5-5 to TRBJ1-1; 8 bases fit TRBD1. The ends lost 5 bases at V and 11 bases at J; junction bases unmatched: 11. The CDR3 covers 13 residues. Germline-derived CDR1 and CDR2 are SGHKS and YYEKEE (reference sequence). The CDR3 coding sequence is TGTGCCAGCAGTTTCACTGGGGGACAGGTGGCTTTCTTT. Translating gives CASSFTGGQVAFF.

The chain is built from TRBV2 and TRBJ2-2, with 10 nucleotides matching TRBD2. V was clipped by 2 bases and J by 9 bases; unmatched bases: 6. The CDR3 length is 15 residues. CDR1 is SNHLY and CDR2 is FYNNEI in the germline V gene. CDR3 in amino acids: CASSENLAGDRELFF. The CDR3 coding sequence is TGTGCCAGCAGTGAAAACCTAGCGGGAGATAGGGAGCTGTTTTTT.

This chain links TRBV11-2 with TRBJ2-3; D is perhaps TRBD1 (6 bases). Germline CDR1 SGHAT, CDR2 FQNNGV. V shed 3 bases and J shed 0 bases, with 13 bases lying between them. There are 16 residues in the CDR3. The CDR3 sequence is CASSFSGGRSTDTQYF. CDR3 DNA sequence: TGTGCCAGCAGCTTCTCTGGGGGCAGAAGCACAGATACGCAGTATTTT.

This sequence joins TRBV7-8 and TRBJ2-1; the match to TRBD2 covers 10 bases. Germline trimming cut 6 bases from V and 2 bases from J; bases unmatched to any gene: 7. Germline CDR1 reads SGHVS; CDR2 reads FQNEAQ. This CDR3 has 16 residues. In DNA, the CDR3 is TGTGCCAGCAGACGGAGCGGGGGGGCCCCCTACAATGAGCAGTTCTTC. Protein product: CASRRSGGAPYNEQFF.

The J gene is TRBJ1-4, the V gene TRBV6-6; TRBD1 agrees at 7 bases. The V and J ends lost 5 bases and 4 bases, in that order; junction bases with no gene match: 4. The CDR3 contains 14 residues. CDR1 is MNHNY and CDR2 is SVGAGI in the germline V gene (reference sequence). The CDR3: CASSTRDSNEKLFF. The CDR3 nucleotides are TGTGCCAGCAGTACCCGGGACAGTAATGAAAAACTGTTTTTT.

V is TRBV5-4 and J is TRBJ1-6; 10 nucleotides match TRBD1. This CDR3 spans 16 amino acids. The trim removed 1 base at V and 8 bases at J, leaving 6 bases unmatched. The germline V gene has CDR1 SGHNT and CDR2 YYREEE (reference sequence). CDR3 nucleotide sequence: TGTGCCAGCAGCTTGTATACCGGGACAGGGGATTCACCCCTCCACTTT. Encoded protein: CASSLYTGTGDSPLHF.

This clone has only a few counts. V gene TRBV2 combines with J gene TRBJ2-3, with D unclear. The CDR3 contains 13 residues. Trimming removed 8 bases from V and 5 bases from J, with 14 bases in between. Germline values: CDR1 SNHLY, CDR2 FYNNEI. The CDR3 here is CASGAEGGDTQYF. The CDR3, as DNA: TGTGCCAGCGGTGCAGAAGGCGGAGATACGCAGTATTTT.

J is TRBJ2-7 and V is TRBV11-2; D may be TRBD2 (6 bases). Germline loops: CDR1 SGHAT, CDR2 FQNNGV. V shed 5 bases and J shed 6 bases, with 14 bases lying between them. This CDR3 comprises 13 residues. CDR3 coding DNA: TGTGCCAGCAGCCCCGGGACTCACCTCGAGCAGTACGTC. Translating it yields CASSPGTHLEQYV.

Points on this clone: The junction and the germline gene differ at one end; a read error may be behind it. V gene TRBV7-2 combines with J gene TRBJ1-5; D is unresolved. The CDR3 spans 13 residues. Germline-derived CDR1 and CDR2 are SGHTA and FQGNSA. As DNA, the CDR3 is TGTGCCAGCACCTTATATGGCAATCAGCCCCAGCATTTT. This translates into CASTLYGNQPQHF.

The J gene is TRBJ2-5, the V gene TRBV9, with 11 bases aligning to TRBD1. CDR3 size: 15 residues. The germline V gene has CDR1 SGDLS and CDR2 YYNGEE. V was clipped by 3 bases and J by 4 bases; unmatched bases: 5. In DNA form, the CDR3 reads TGTGCCAGCAGCGAGGGACAGGGGGTCCGAGAGACCCAGTACTTC. It codes for CASSEGQGVRETQYF.

The chain has TRBV5-1 and TRBJ1-2; no firm D call. The CDR3 totals 14 residues. V dropped 5 bases and J dropped 7 bases, with 18 bases sitting between them. The germline CDR1 and CDR2 sequences are SGHRS and YFSETQ. The DNA for the CDR3 is TGCGCCAGCAGGGAAGGAACCAACTATGGTGGCTACACCTTC. Protein product: CASREGTNYGGYTF. The complete variable domain, with remaining parts taken from reference TRBV5-1 and TRBJ1-2, reads KAGVTQTPRYLIKTRGQQVTLSCSPISGHRSVSWYQQTPGQGLQFLFEYFSETQRNKGNFPGRFSGRQFSNSRSEMNVSTLELGDSALYLCASREGTNYGGYTFGSGTRLTVV.

V is TRBV11-2 and J is TRBJ2-1; the match to TRBD2 covers 8 bases. Unmatched junction bases numbered 15, after V lost 3 bases and J lost 8 bases. Germline CDR1 and CDR2: SGHAT and FQNNGV. The CDR3 runs 17 residues. The CDR3 bases are TGTGCCAGCAGCTTCGGTCAGAGGAGCGGGGGTAGGGATGAGCAGTTCTTC. Translated: CASSFGQRSGGRDEQFF. Looking up the rest from reference TRBV11-2 and TRBJ2-1 gives the full variable domain: EAGVAQSPRYKIIEKRQSVAFWCNPISGHATLYWYQQILGQGPKLLIQFQNNGVVDDSQLPKDRFSAERLKGVDSTLKIQPAKLEDSAVYLCASSFGQRSGGRDEQFFGPGTRLTVL.

This rearrangement joins TRBV4-1 to TRBJ1-1, with 10 nucleotides matching TRBD1. This CDR3 region has 17 residues. CDR1 is MGHRA and CDR2 is YSYEKL in the germline V gene. V trimming: 5 bases; J trimming: 0 bases; junction bases outside the gene matches: 9. The CDR3 here is CASSYPGTGALNTEAFF. The CDR3 DNA is TGCGCCAGCAGCTATCCCGGGACAGGGGCCCTGAACACTGAAGCTTTCTTT.

J is TRBJ2-2 and V is TRBV6-6; D remains unclear. Trimming removed 1 base at V and 0 bases at J, with 9 bases between. The CDR3 runs 16 residues. Germline V lookup: CDR1 MNHNY, CDR2 SVGAGI (reference sequence). The CDR3 sequence is CASSYLGASNTGELFF. The CDR3 bases are TGTGCCAGCAGTTACTTGGGCGCTTCGAACACCGGGGAGCTGTTTTTT.

This clone showed up just once. The chain uses TRBV5-1 and TRBJ1-2; 8 bases fit TRBD1. V lost 2 bases, J lost 4 bases, and 7 bases stayed unmatched. The CDR3 is 15 amino acids. CDR1 and CDR2 from the germline V gene are SGHRS and YFSETQ. The CDR3 reads CASSFLSGQGYGYTF. CDR3 bases: TGCGCCAGCAGCTTCCTATCTGGACAGGGCTATGGCTACACCTTC.